The 25 T cell receptor beta chains given below trace back to one sample, sequenced in a study of beta chain features in type 1 diabetes. Reverse transcribing all isolated RNA meant expressed TCRB transcripts were sequenced. Assay: immunoSEQ multiplex PCR; the TCRdb copy retains only in-frame clones and omits some. The sample contains about 620,000 clones, around 16% of which appear only once. Sequencing used naive CD4+ T cells from blood. All receptors come from a young man in good health.

This clone was found a few times. The chain recombines TRBV28 with TRBJ2-1; D gene uncertain. The CDR3 is 15 amino acids. Germline V gene lookup returns CDR1 MDHEN and CDR2 SYDVKM. Trimming stripped 6 bases from V and 0 bases from J, with 12 bases between. In nucleotides, the CDR3 is TGTGCCAGCAGCTTCGGGCAGAGCTCCTACAATGAGCAGTTCTTC. This codes for CASSFGQSSYNEQFF. The full variable domain, its missing parts supplied by reference TRBV28 and TRBJ2-1, is DVKVTQSSRYLVKRTGEKVFLECVQDMDHENMFWYRQDPGLGLRLIYFSYDVKMKEKGDIPEGYSVSREKKERFSLILESASTNQTSMYLCASSFGQSSYNEQFFGPGTRLTVL.

This clone was observed a few times. The rearrangement joins TRBV5-6 to TRBJ1-1; maybe TRBD1 (5 bases). The V gene lost 1 base and the J gene lost 2 bases, with 12 bases spanning the gap. This CDR3 comprises 15 residues. The germline V gene encodes CDR1 SGHDT and CDR2 YYEEEE. The CDR3 DNA is TGTGCCAGCAGCTTGCAGGGTTTCATAAACACTGAAGCTTTCTTT. Encoded protein: CASSLQGFINTEAFF.

This clone was observed a handful of times. The V call is TRBV10-3, the J call TRBJ2-7; TRBD1 agrees at 9 bases. V lost 6 bases and J lost 0; bases outside the gene matches: 3. Germline V gene data show CDR1 as ENHRY and CDR2 as SYGVKD. The CDR3 consists of 14 residues. The CDR3, as DNA: TGTGCCATCAGAGCGGACAGGGGCTCCTACGAGCAGTACTTC. Protein product: CAIRADRGSYEQYF.

On this clone: The same CDR3 is also encoded by other DNA sequences in this sample. CDR3 coding DNA: TGTGCCAGCAGCCAAGGCCTAGCGGGCACAGATACGCAGTATTTT. Its translation is CASSQGLAGTDTQYF. The V and J genes are TRBV4-2 and TRBJ2-3; TRBD2 matches at 7 bases. This CDR3 has 15 residues. With V trimmed by 1 base and J by 1 base, 2 bases remained unmatched. The germline gives CDR1 LGHNA, CDR2 YNFKEQ.

The V and J genes are TRBV25-1 and TRBJ2-3, with D uncertain. Trimming took off 1 base at V and 3 bases at J, with 14 bases between the two ends. CDR3 length equals 16 residues. The germline gives CDR1 MGHDK, CDR2 SYGVNS. In DNA form, the CDR3 reads TGTGCCAGCAGTGAATTAGAAGGAATGGGGACAGATACGCAGTATTTT. Translation gives CASSELEGMGTDTQYF.

About this clone itself: The sample carries other DNA sequences with the same CDR3. This chain joins TRBV5-1 and TRBJ2-5; unclear D gene. Trimming took 0 bases from V and 5 from J, leaving 5 bases between them. This CDR3 comprises 12 residues. Germline V CDR1 and CDR2: SGHRS, YFSETQ. Written as DNA, the CDR3 is TGCGCCAGCAGCTTGGTAGGGGAGACCCAGTACTTC. This translates into CASSLVGETQYF. Supplemented by reference TRBV5-1 and TRBJ2-5, the full variable domain reads KAGVTQTPRYLIKTRGQQVTLSCSPISGHRSVSWYQQTPGQGLQFLFEYFSETQRNKGNFPGRFSGRQFSNSRSEMNVSTLELGDSALYLCASSLVGETQYFGPGTRLLVL.

The V call is TRBV10-3, the J call TRBJ1-5; D is ambiguous. Germline values: CDR1 ENHRY, CDR2 SYGVKD. The V end was cut by 3 bases, the J end by 5 bases, with 5 bases between. The CDR3 is made up of 12 amino acids. The CDR3 DNA reads as TGTGCCATCAGTGAATCCGATCAGCCCCAGCATTTT. Protein: CAISESDQPQHF.

This chain uses TRBV9 with TRBJ2-1; TRBD2 matches at 15 bases. Looked up from germline, CDR1 is SGDLS and CDR2 is YYNGEE. Germline trimming cut 4 bases from V and 5 bases from J; bases unmatched to any gene: 7. This CDR3 has 17 residues. CDR3 protein: CASSPWTSGRANNEQFF. The CDR3 region has the DNA TGTGCCAGCAGCCCCTGGACTAGCGGGAGGGCCAACAATGAGCAGTTCTTC.

In its sample, this clone was seen a few times. J is TRBJ1-4 and V is TRBV4-1, with D possibly matching TRBD1 (6 bases). Trimming cost V 2 bases and J 8 bases, with 15 bases left between them. The CDR3 contains 15 residues. Germline V gene lookup returns CDR1 MGHRA and CDR2 YSYEKL. The DNA of the CDR3 is TGCGCCAGCAGCCAAACAGCCAGGGGAGGGGAAAAACTGTTTTTT. This gives the protein CASSQTARGGEKLFF.

V gene TRBV7-2 combines with J gene TRBJ2-1; weak D call: TRBD1 (5 bases). The CDR3 loop spans 14 amino acids. Trimming shortened V by 5 bases and J by 4 bases, and 12 bases separated the two germline ends. Germline CDR1 and CDR2: SGHTA and FQGNSA. CDR3 residues: CASSPQGWYNEQFF. In DNA, the CDR3 is TGTGCCAGCAGCCCGCAGGGATGGTACAATGAGCAGTTCTTC.

The V call is TRBV25-1, the J call TRBJ2-7; possible D gene TRBD1, 6 bases. Germline CDR1 is MGHDK and CDR2 is SYGVNS. V was shortened by 5 bases and J by 5 bases, with 16 bases between the two germline ends. This CDR3 has 14 amino acids. The CDR3, as DNA: TGTGCCAGCAGTTTGCCAGGGGCCGTGAACGAGCAGTACTTC. Its translation is CASSLPGAVNEQYF.

CDR3: CASSHGRTNTGELFF. In DNA, the CDR3 is TGCGCCAGCAGTCATGGCAGGACGAACACCGGGGAGCTGTTTTTT. V usage is TRBV23-1 and J usage is TRBJ2-2; no definite D call. TRBV23-1 is labeled an ORF, and its function is uncertain. CDR3 size: 15 residues. V dropped 3 bases and J dropped 0 bases, with 8 bases sitting between them.

The CDR3 loop reads CAWSAGLAGGANEQFF. In nucleotides, the CDR3 is TGTGCCTGGAGCGCGGGACTAGCGGGGGGAGCGAATGAGCAGTTCTTC. V is TRBV30 and J is TRBJ2-1, with 15 bases lining up with TRBD2. CDR1 and CDR2 (germline): GTSNPN, SVGIG (reference sequence). This CDR3 has 16 amino acids. V lost 3 bases to trimming and J lost 7 bases; unmatched junction nucleotides: 7.

This clone was counted a few times. V usage is TRBV28 and J usage is TRBJ2-5; D ambiguous. The length of the CDR3 is 13 residues. Trimming left V 3 bases short and J 4 bases short, with 9 bases between. Germline CDR1 is MDHEN and CDR2 is SYDVKM. In DNA form, the CDR3 reads TGTGCCAGCAGTTTCATGGTGGTAGAGACCCAGTACTTC. Its protein product is CASSFMVVETQYF.

The chain has TRBV29-1 and TRBJ2-7; D perhaps matches TRBD1 (6 bases). The CDR3 is 15 residues long. V was cut by 4 bases and J by 0 bases, with 16 bases left in between. Germline loops: CDR1 SQVTM, CDR2 ANQGSEA. Here the CDR3 DNA reads TGCAGCGTTGTAAGGTTATTAGGGGGCTCCTACGAGCAGTACTTC. Translation gives CSVVRLLGGSYEQYF.

This clone was found a few times. The chain has TRBV25-1 and TRBJ1-3, with a weak D call TRBD1 (5 bases). From germline, CDR1 is MGHDK and CDR2 SYGVNS. There are 14 residues in the CDR3. With 6 bases removed from V and 0 bases from J, the gap between germline ends came to 9 bases. CDR3 nucleotide sequence: TGTGCCAGCAGGGACACTAGCTCTGGAAACACCATATATTTT. Its translation is CASRDTSSGNTIYF. Filled out from reference TRBV25-1 and TRBJ1-3, the complete variable domain reads EADIYQTPRYLVIGTGKKITLECSQTMGHDKMYWYQQDPGMELHLIHYSYGVNSTEKGDLSSESTVSRIRTEHFPLTLESARPSHTSQYLCASRDTSSGNTIYFGEGSWLTVV.

The CDR3 here is CAGGDTEYEQYF. The CDR3 nucleotides are TGTGCCGGTGGGGACACAGAATACGAGCAGTACTTC. The V and J genes are TRBV10-3 and TRBJ2-7, with a weak D call TRBD1 (6 bases). Trimming shortened V by 11 bases and J by 4 bases, and 15 bases separated the two germline ends. This CDR3 is built from 12 residues. Germline-derived CDR1 and CDR2 are ENHRY and SYGVKD.

The chain is built from TRBV28 and TRBJ2-7; D perhaps matches TRBD2 (6 bases). The CDR3 runs 14 residues. Trimming took 8 bases from V and 3 from J, leaving 17 bases between them. Germline assignment: CDR1 MDHEN and CDR2 SYDVKM. Written as DNA, the CDR3 is TGTGCCAGCGGCCGGGGGTCCCAGGGCTACGAGCAGTACTTC. Its translation: CASGRGSQGYEQYF.

This clone was found a few times. This sequence joins TRBV10-3 and TRBJ1-1, with D possibly being TRBD1 (6 bases). The CDR3 contains 12 residues. Trimming stripped 6 bases from V and 6 bases from J, with 11 bases between. Germline V lookup: CDR1 ENHRY, CDR2 SYGVKD. The CDR3 sequence: CAISRGGAEAFF. The CDR3 bases are TGTGCCATCAGCAGGGGTGGAGCTGAAGCTTTCTTT.

The chain couples TRBV29-1 to TRBJ2-5; 8 nucleotides line up with TRBD1. The CDR3 covers 12 residues. Germline assignment: CDR1 SQVTM and CDR2 ANQGSEA. Trimming removed 4 bases from V and 5 bases from J; junction bases left unmatched: 3. The DNA for the CDR3 is TGCAGCGTTGGACAGGGGAGCGAGACCCAGTACTTC. As protein: CSVGQGSETQYF.

This clone was counted only a few times. The V call is TRBV14, the J call TRBJ1-6; TRBD1 might be the D (5 bases). The germline gives CDR1 SGHDN, CDR2 FVKESK. The CDR3 covers 15 residues. V gave up 0 bases and J gave up 6 bases, with 9 bases separating them. CDR3 region: CASSQDWGSNSPLHF. CDR3 DNA: TGTGCCAGCAGCCAAGATTGGGGGTCTAATTCACCCCTCCACTTT.

The chain joins TRBV5-1 to TRBJ2-7, with 9 bases lining up with TRBD1. This CDR3 comprises 15 residues. With V trimmed by 4 bases and J by 0 bases, 5 bases remained unmatched. Germline assignment: CDR1 SGHRS and CDR2 YFSETQ. The CDR3 protein is CASSPGTGSSYEQYF. CDR3 DNA sequence: TGCGCCAGCAGCCCGGGGACAGGGAGCTCCTACGAGCAGTACTTC.

The V and J genes are TRBV4-1 and TRBJ2-5; D gene uncertain. Per the germline V gene, CDR1 is MGHRA and CDR2 is YSYEKL. This CDR3 has 16 amino acids. V gave up 4 bases and J gave up 1 base, with 16 bases separating them. CDR3 bases: TGCGCCAGCAGCCCCCTGGGAAAGGCCGGCCAAGAGACCCAGTACTTC. Its protein is CASSPLGKAGQETQYF.

The table lists this clone with a few counts. The V and J genes are TRBV28 and TRBJ2-6; no firm D call. Trimming stripped 2 bases from V and 2 bases from J, with 7 bases between. Germline CDR1 is MDHEN and CDR2 is SYDVKM. The CDR3 totals 15 residues. The CDR3 region is CASSLRWTGANVLTF. In DNA form, the CDR3 reads TGTGCCAGCAGTTTAAGGTGGACTGGGGCCAACGTCCTGACTTTC.

This clone has more than one count but fewer than ten. DNA for the CDR3: TGCGCCAGCAGCTTGGCCGGGACTAGCCGAGGGTACCAGTTCTTC. It is translated as CASSLAGTSRGYQFF. V gene TRBV5-1 combines with J gene TRBJ2-1; 9 bases map to TRBD2. CDR1 is SGHRS and CDR2 is YFSETQ in the germline V gene. Losses at the gene ends were 0 bases for V and 13 bases for J; bases not matched to a gene: 11. This CDR3 has 15 residues.